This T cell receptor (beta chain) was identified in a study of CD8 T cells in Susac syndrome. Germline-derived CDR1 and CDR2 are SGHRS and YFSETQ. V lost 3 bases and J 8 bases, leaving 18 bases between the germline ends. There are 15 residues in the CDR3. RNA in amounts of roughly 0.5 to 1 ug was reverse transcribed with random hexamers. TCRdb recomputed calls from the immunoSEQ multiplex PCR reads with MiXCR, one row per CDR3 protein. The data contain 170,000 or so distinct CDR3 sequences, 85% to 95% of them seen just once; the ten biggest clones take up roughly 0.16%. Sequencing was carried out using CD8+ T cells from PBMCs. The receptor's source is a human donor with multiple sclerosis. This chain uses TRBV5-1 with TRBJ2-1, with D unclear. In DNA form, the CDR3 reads TGCGCCAGCAGCTGGAGACAAGTACAATCGGATGAGCAGTTCTTC. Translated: CASSWRQVQSDEQFF.